The subject of this entry is one TCR beta chain. Its antigen is not known. These data come from a study of identical twins. TCRdb independently ran MiXCR on the 5' RACE reads; one entry per CDR3 protein. The data contain about 240,000 distinct CDR3 sequences, roughly a tenth of them singletons. The V gene's germline CDR1 is DFQATT and CDR2 SNEGSKA (reference sequence). The CDR3 length is 16 residues. After removal of 0 bases from V and 4 bases from J, the junction contained 11 bases not matched to a gene. Broader study findings: Modelling approaches yielded underestimates of out-of-frame TCR alpha sharing between monozygotic twins.

The origin of this receptor is a man between 45 and 60 years old in good health. Specimen: memory T cells sorted from blood. The chain employs TRBV20-1 and TRBJ1-1; 7 bases match TRBD1. CDR3 sequence reads: CSARDGAWTGGTEAFF. The CDR3 DNA reads as TGCAGTGCTAGAGATGGGGCGTGGACAGGAGGCACTGAAGCTTTCTTT.